This is a list of T cell receptor beta chains from one sample in a study of blood T cell repertoires in COVID-19. Using immunoSEQ multiplex PCR, the repertoire was profiled, and TCRdb retains in-frame clones only, with some absent. Of around 330,000 clones in the sample, roughly 89% were seen once. Sequencing used PBMCs or T cells enriched from blood (not recorded which). These receptors came from a woman between 18 and 29 years old who had recovered from COVID-19. Each CDR3 is given with its conserved first and last residue. The D gene is left open where the match is weak. Not every row has a clone size; where given, it reads once, few, many or a size class.

-	TRBV5-6	TRBJ2-1	15	-	TGTGCCAGCAGCTTGGGGGAGTCGGCTTACAATGAGCAGTTCTTC	CASSLGESAYNEQFF
-	TRBV10-3	TRBJ1-6	16	TRBD1	TGTGCCATCAGTGACGGCCAGGGGGCAAGTATCTCACCCCTCCACTTT	CAISDGQGASISPLHF
-	TRBV18	TRBJ2-2	16	TRBD2	TGTGCCAGCTCACAGGGACTAGCTGGGGTCACCGGGGAGCTGTTTTTT	CASSQGLAGVTGELFF
-	TRBV7-3	TRBJ2-2	17	-	TGTGCCAGCAGCTCCGCAACTCTATTGGGAGACACCGGGGAGCTGTTTTTT	CASSSATLLGDTGELFF
-	TRBV4-3	TRBJ2-3	17	-	TGCGCCAGCAGCCAAGATCGAGCCGTTCCGCGCACAGATACGCAGTATTTT	CASSQDRAVPRTDTQYF
-	TRBV27	TRBJ1-2	16	TRBD1	TGTGCCAGCAGTTTCTACAGGGGGCTAGCTAACTATGGCTACACCTTC	CASSFYRGLANYGYTF
few	TRBV10-3	TRBJ1-5	14	-	TGTGCCATCAGTGAGTCGAAACAGGAACAGCCCCAGCATTTT	CAISESKQEQPQHF
-	TRBV2	TRBJ1-1	13	TRBD1	TGTGCCAGCAAATCGACAGGGCCCACTGAAGCTTTCTTT	CASKSTGPTEAFF
-	TRBV6-5	TRBJ2-5	12	-	TGTGCCAGCAGCAAGTCCGGAGAGACCCAGTACTTC	CASSKSGETQYF
-	TRBV15	TRBJ2-5	14	-	TGTGCCACCAGCAGAGATCGGGGCCAAGAGACCCAGTACTTC	CATSRDRGQETQYF
-	TRBV7-3	TRBJ2-3	17	TRBD2	TGTGCCAGCAGCTTAGATAGCGGGGGGCACTTTGTGGATACGCAGTATTTT	CASSLDSGGHFVDTQYF
-	TRBV7-8	TRBJ2-5	17	TRBD2	TGTGCCAGCAGCTTAGAGCCGGCTAGCGGGAGGGTCGGGACCCAGTACTTC	CASSLEPASGRVGTQYF
-	TRBV19	TRBJ1-5	16	-	TGTGCCAGTAGTATAGCGGGCAGGGTGAGCAATCAGCCCCAGCATTTT	CASSIAGRVSNQPQHF
once	TRBV6-2/TRBV6-3	TRBJ2-1	15	-	TGTGCCAGCAGTCGTAGCGGCGTTGCCTACAATGAGCAGTTCTTC	CASSRSGVAYNEQFF
-	TRBV21-1	TRBJ1-2	16	-	TGTGCCAGCAGCAAAGCCCTCAGGGGAGCTAACTATGGCTACACCTTC	CASSKALRGANYGYTF
few	TRBV28	TRBJ1-2	14	TRBD1	TGTGCCAGCAGCTTAACGGGACAGAATGATGGCTACACCTTC	CASSLTGQNDGYTF
-	TRBV20-1	TRBJ1-3	14	-	TGCAGTGCTAGTCGGGTCCTCTCTGGAAACACCATATATTTT	CSASRVLSGNTIYF
-	TRBV10-3	TRBJ2-2	16	TRBD2	TGTGCCATCAGTGAGTCTCCTAGCGGGATTTCCGGGGAGCTGTTTTTT	CAISESPSGISGELFF
-	TRBV28	TRBJ1-4	13	-	TGTGCCAGCAGTTTGGGGCAGGGGGAAAAACTGTTTTTT	CASSLGQGEKLFF
-	TRBV28	TRBJ1-2	14	TRBD1	TGTGCCAGCAGCCTCACAGGGGGCGTAGGGGGCTACACCTTC	CASSLTGGVGGYTF
-	TRBV18	TRBJ1-1	14	-	TGTGCCAGCTCACCCTGGCCCGATGGCACTGAAGCTTTCTTT	CASSPWPDGTEAFF
-	TRBV6-2/TRBV6-3	TRBJ2-7	17	TRBD2	TGTGCCAGCAGTTCCCGGACTAGCGGGAGGATTGGGTACGAGCAGTACTTC	CASSSRTSGRIGYEQYF
once	TRBV7-2	TRBJ1-6	17	TRBD1	TGTGCCAGCAGCTTAGGCGGGACAGGGACGAAAAATTCACCCCTCCACTTT	CASSLGGTGTKNSPLHF
-	TRBV19	TRBJ1-2	15	TRBD1	TGTGCCAGTAGTCCCGACAGGGGGCGCGTCTATGGCTACACCTTC	CASSPDRGRVYGYTF
-	TRBV6-6	TRBJ2-7	14	-	TGTGCCAGCAGTTTATTGACAGGAGACTCCGAGCAGTACTTC	CASSLLTGDSEQYF
-	TRBV18	TRBJ1-1	16	-	TGTGCCAGCTCACCACGGGGGCGAATGGTGAACACTGAAGCTTTCTTT	CASSPRGRMVNTEAFF
-	TRBV19	TRBJ1-2	15	-	TGTGCCAGTAGTATCGAAGCGGGGTGGATATATGGCTACACCTTC	CASSIEAGWIYGYTF
-	TRBV6-5	TRBJ2-5	14	-	TGTGCCAGCAGCACCTCTGGTGCGTCGGAGACCCAGTACTTC	CASSTSGASETQYF
-	TRBV4-3	TRBJ2-7	16	-	TGCGCCAGCAGCCAAGAGGTTACGGGGGGCGGCTACGAGCAGTACTTC	CASSQEVTGGGYEQYF
once	TRBV18	TRBJ1-2	14	-	TGTGCCAGCTCACCATCGGGCAGGGACAATGGCTACACCTTC	CASSPSGRDNGYTF
-	TRBV6-2/TRBV6-3	TRBJ1-1	14	-	TGTGCCAGCAGCCCTCAGGGCGCCACCACTGAAGCTTTCTTT	CASSPQGATTEAFF
-	TRBV28	TRBJ2-1	21	-	TGTGCCAGCAGTGCCCCGTTCAGGGCCTCTCAACTTCCAATGGGTTTCACTGAGCAGTTCTTC	CASSAPFRASQLPMGFTEQFF
-	TRBV10-3	TRBJ1-5	16	-	TGTGCCATCAGTGAAATGGCAGGACTAACTAATCAGCCCCAGCATTTT	CAISEMAGLTNQPQHF
-	TRBV12-3/TRBV12-4	TRBJ1-5	13	-	TGTGCCAGCAGTATACCGGGAGGACAGCCCCAGCATTTT	CASSIPGGQPQHF
-	TRBV4-3	TRBJ1-2	16	TRBD1	TGCGCCAGCAGCCAAGATTTAAGGGACAGTAACTATGGCTACACCTTC	CASSQDLRDSNYGYTF
-	TRBV27	TRBJ2-7	14	TRBD2	TGTGCCAGCACCTCAGCGGGAGGACTCCTCGAGCAGTACTTC	CASTSAGGLLEQYF
once	TRBV3-1/TRBV3-2	TRBJ2-1	14	TRBD1	TGTGCCAGCAGCCGAGAGACAGGGGAGAATGAGCAGTTCTTC	CASSRETGENEQFF
once	TRBV7-9	TRBJ1-1	15	-	TGTGCCAGCAGCTTAGGGGTAAGGGGTAACACTGAAGCTTTCTTT	CASSLGVRGNTEAFF
-	TRBV5-1	TRBJ2-2	13	TRBD2	TGCGCCAGCTCTAGCGGGAACACCGGGGAGCTGTTTTTT	CASSSGNTGELFF
once	TRBV7-2	TRBJ1-3	16	-	TGTGCCAGCAGCAAGAAGGTGGGGCTCTCTGGAAACACCATATATTTT	CASSKKVGLSGNTIYF
-	TRBV6-5	TRBJ2-6	15	TRBD1	TGTGCCGCCGGGACAGCCCTCTCTGGGGCCAACGTCCTGACTTTC	CAAGTALSGANVLTF
-	TRBV7-2	TRBJ2-1	16	-	TGTGCCAGCAGCTTAGAAAGTAGCGGCTCCTACAATGAGCAGTTCTTC	CASSLESSGSYNEQFF
-	TRBV7-6	TRBJ1-5	17	TRBD1	TGTGCCAGCAGCCCCTGGACAGGGGGTGGTGGCAATCAGCCCCAGCATTTT	CASSPWTGGGGNQPQHF
-	TRBV18	TRBJ1-1	14	-	TGTGCCAGCTCAAGTCGAACAGGGCCCCCTGAAGCTTTCTTT	CASSSRTGPPEAFF
-	TRBV3-1/TRBV3-2	TRBJ2-5	16	TRBD2	TGTGCCAGCAGCCGCCTTAGCGGGGGGGTAGAAGAGACCCAGTACTTC	CASSRLSGGVEETQYF
-	TRBV4-3	TRBJ2-7	14	TRBD2	TGCGCCAGCAGCCGGACTAGCGACAACTACGAGCAGTACTTC	CASSRTSDNYEQYF
once	TRBV28	TRBJ1-2	14	-	TGTGCCAGCACAGGGGCAGGGTTAAACTATGGCTACACCTTC	CASTGAGLNYGYTF
once	TRBV6-5	TRBJ2-3	15	TRBD1	TGTGCCAGCAGCTTAGGACAGGCCGCGACAGATACGCAGTATTTT	CASSLGQAATDTQYF
-	TRBV6-4	TRBJ2-7	14	-	TGTGCCAGCAGTGCTTCCCCAGGAAGTGGCGAGCAGTACTTC	CASSASPGSGEQYF
once	TRBV7-9	TRBJ1-1	13	-	TGTGCCAGCAGCTTAAGGGAGGTCACTGAAGCTTTCTTT	CASSLREVTEAFF
-	TRBV7-9	TRBJ1-1	15	-	TGTGCCAGCAGCTTAGAGGGGAAGCTGAACACTGAAGCTTTCTTT	CASSLEGKLNTEAFF
-	TRBV5-5	TRBJ1-2	17	-	TGTGCCAGCAGCTCCCGTGGGGGAGGGGCCGAGTTCGGCGGCTACACCTTC	CASSSRGGGAEFGGYTF
few	TRBV6-1	TRBJ2-7	15	-	TGTGCCAGCAGTGAATTACAGGGAACCTCCTACGAGCAGTACTTC	CASSELQGTSYEQYF
-	TRBV3-1/TRBV3-2	TRBJ1-5	13	-	TGTGCCAGCAGCCAAGATCTAAGTCAGCCCCAGCATTTT	CASSQDLSQPQHF
-	TRBV19	TRBJ2-2	16	TRBD2	TGTGCCAGTAGTATGAGACTAGCGGGAGGTCCCGGGGAGCTGTTTTTT	CASSMRLAGGPGELFF
-	TRBV28	TRBJ1-5	16	-	TGTGCCAGCAGTTTCCCTGGCAGGGGAGGCAATCAGCCCCAGCATTTT	CASSFPGRGGNQPQHF